This TCR beta chain was captured by sequencing in a study of CD8+CD57+ T cells in acquired aplastic anemia. About the study: Sorted CD4+ and CD8+ cells gave a mean 3.2 ug DNA, range about 0.19 to 27.4 ug.

Patients sequenced had flow cytometry evidence of CD8+CD57+ cell expansion. Patients had not yet gotten any therapy when their blood was taken for sampling. Only one count was recorded for this clonotype. Germline trimming cut 1 base from V and 4 bases from J; bases unmatched to any gene: 4. The CDR3 contains 14 residues. CDR1 is MGHDK, CDR2 SYGVNS, per germline. Genomic DNA provided the template from which TCR beta VDJ and CDR3 profiles were obtained. MiXCR, applied by TCRdb to the reads, yields one record per CDR3 protein. This table holds about 180,000 distinct CDR3 sequences, around 50% found once.

The chain combines TRBV25-1 with TRBJ2-7, with TRBD1 matching over 7 bases. This TCR derives from a human donor with aplastic anemia. Specimen: sorted CD4+, CD8+, or CD8+CD57+ T cells (not recorded which) from PBMCs. The CDR3 DNA reads as TGTGCCAGCAGTGAATGGGGGACAGTTTACGAGCAGTACTTC. It encodes CASSEWGTVYEQYF.